Sequencing of this TCR beta chain was carried out in a study of metastatic and nonmetastatic thyroid tumors (dated by TCRdb to 2018 to 2021). About the study as a whole: Repertoires were compared across peripheral blood and tumor or nodule tissue samples from malignant and benign thyroid patients. Study-level results and caveats: In both blood and tumor samples, malignant tumors were reported to have significantly higher TCR beta diversity than benign nodules.

No treatment had been received by any patient before thyroid surgery. Using T-cell receptor beta sequencing, the researchers looked back retrospectively at clinical samples from patients, gathered between about 2012 and 2019. V is shortened by 0 bases, J by 6 bases, and the region joining them spans 11 bases. In the germline V gene, CDR1 corresponds to SGHDN and CDR2 to FVKESK. Spanning cysteine to phenylalanine, the CDR3 consists of 15 amino acids. Of the read, only the CDR3 DNA is kept; its 45 bases are in frame from base 1. This clone was picked up many times. Its antigen remains undetermined. Base qualities are not recorded, but no much larger clone differs from it by a single base. Receptor libraries were prepared by PCR. Sequencer: Illumina HiSeq 4000. High-throughput sequencing was used to profile the TCR beta-chain CDR3 region of every patient. The study's processing was this. A classifier to discriminate distant-metastatic papillary thyroid cancer patients was built from CDR3 differences across clinicopathological groups. The Shannon index was used to assess repertoire diversity, and the Morisita-Horn index was used to assess tumor-blood repertoire similarity. The raw public data were reprocessed by TCRdb itself: fastp quality trimming at Q25, MiXCR clonotype calling, in-frame beta chains only. The V and J calls and clone size are TCRdb's, not the authors'. The table for this sample lists tens of thousands of clones; around 18% of them were counted only once. The ten top clones hold roughly 2.6% of the sample.

This TCR came from a male donor with papillary thyroid cancer or a benign thyroid nodule (not recorded which). Some clones in this sample may be carry-over from other donors' samples. The V and J segments used are TRBV14 and TRBJ1-4, with the identity of the D gene unclear. Sequencing input: adjacent normal tissue. In nucleotides, the sequence is TGTGCCAGCAGCCAAGATTTCGGGCCCTATGAAAAACTGTTTTTT. This gives the protein CASSQDFGPYEKLFF.